The entry that follows covers one T cell receptor (beta chain) sequence. As yet, its antigen is unknown. Per the original data handling: ImmunoSEQ only sent back junction sequences with no quality scores, so filtering was done differently. Some clones are missing from TCRdb's copy, which holds only in-frame ones; the method was immunoSEQ multiplex PCR. D and trimming were read from the DNA, whereas the V and J calls and clone size are those reported in that table. The data show some 2,000,000 clones, about 94% seen once. J gave up 2 bases and V 4 bases, and 5 bases lay outside the gene matches. This CDR3 comprises 15 residues. Germline V gene sequence: CDR1 LNHDA, CDR2 SQIVND (reference sequence). The data derive from a study of shared clonotypes between healthy human individuals. Overall study results and limits: Sorted-subset sequencing, rarefaction showed, was incomplete despite large depth.

This sequence originates from a man between 18 and 35 years old in good health. The sequencing sample was made of naive CD4+ T cells sorted from blood. This sample's subset: CD45RA+ positively selected. The chain joins TRBV19 to TRBJ2-3, with 8 bases aligning to TRBD1. CDR3 in amino acids: CASSTGTGPTDTQYF. The CDR3 DNA reads as TGTGCCAGTAGTACCGGGACAGGACCCACAGATACGCAGTATTTT.